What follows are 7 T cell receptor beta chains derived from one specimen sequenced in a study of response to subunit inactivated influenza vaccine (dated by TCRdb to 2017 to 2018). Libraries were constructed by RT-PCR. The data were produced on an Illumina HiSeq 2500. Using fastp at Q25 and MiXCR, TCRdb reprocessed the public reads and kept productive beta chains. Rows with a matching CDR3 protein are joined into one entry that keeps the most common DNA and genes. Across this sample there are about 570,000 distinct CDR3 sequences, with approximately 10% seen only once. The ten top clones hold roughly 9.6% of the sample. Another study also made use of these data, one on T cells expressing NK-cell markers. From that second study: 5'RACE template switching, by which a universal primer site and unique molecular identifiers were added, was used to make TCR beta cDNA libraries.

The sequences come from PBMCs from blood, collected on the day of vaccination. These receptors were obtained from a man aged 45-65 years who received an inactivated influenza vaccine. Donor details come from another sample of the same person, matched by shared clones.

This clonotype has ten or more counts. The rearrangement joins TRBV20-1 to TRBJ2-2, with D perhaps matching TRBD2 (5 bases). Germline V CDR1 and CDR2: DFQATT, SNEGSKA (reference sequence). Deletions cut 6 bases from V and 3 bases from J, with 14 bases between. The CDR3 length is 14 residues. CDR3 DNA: TGCAGTGCCCAGGCGGAGGTCCACACCGGGGAGCTGTTTTTT. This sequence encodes CSAQAEVHTGELFF.

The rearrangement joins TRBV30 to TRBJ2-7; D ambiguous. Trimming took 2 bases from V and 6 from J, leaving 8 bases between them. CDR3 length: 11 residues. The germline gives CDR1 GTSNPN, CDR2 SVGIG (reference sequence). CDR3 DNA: TGTGCCTGGAGTTATCCGGGCGAGCAGTACTTC. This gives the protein CAWSYPGEQYF.

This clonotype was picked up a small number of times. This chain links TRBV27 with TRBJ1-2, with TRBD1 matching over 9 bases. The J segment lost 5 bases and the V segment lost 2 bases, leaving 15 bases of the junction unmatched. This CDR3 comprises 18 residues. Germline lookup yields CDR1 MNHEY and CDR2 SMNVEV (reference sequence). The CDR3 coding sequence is TGTGCCAGCAGTTTAGCCCCAGGTAGAAAGGGACAGGGATATGGCTACACCTTC. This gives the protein CASSLAPGRKGQGYGYTF.

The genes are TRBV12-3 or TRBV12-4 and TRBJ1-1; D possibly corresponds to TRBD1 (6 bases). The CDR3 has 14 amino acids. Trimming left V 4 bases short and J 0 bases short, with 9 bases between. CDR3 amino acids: CASSWTAMNTEAFF. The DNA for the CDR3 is TGTGCCAGCAGTTGGACAGCGATGAACACTGAAGCTTTCTTT.

The CDR3 region has the DNA TGTGCCATCAGTGAAGGCAGCCAACTAGCCAAAAACATTCAGTACTTC. Amino acids: CAISEGSQLAKNIQYF. The chain combines TRBV10-3 with TRBJ2-4; no clear D. Germline CDR1 is ENHRY and CDR2 is SYGVKD. The CDR3 contains 16 residues. The germline V and J ends were trimmed by 3 bases and 0 bases, with 12 bases remaining between them.

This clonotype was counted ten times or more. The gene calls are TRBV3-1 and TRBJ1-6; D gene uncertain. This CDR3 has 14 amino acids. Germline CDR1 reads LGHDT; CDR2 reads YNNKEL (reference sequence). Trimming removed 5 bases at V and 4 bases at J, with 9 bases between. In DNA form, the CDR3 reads TGTGCCAGCAGCAAGTTACAGTATAATTCACCCCTCCACTTT. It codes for CASSKLQYNSPLHF. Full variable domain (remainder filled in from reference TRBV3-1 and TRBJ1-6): DTAVSQTPKYLVTQMGNDKSIKCEQNLGHDTMYWYKQDSKKFLKIMFSYNNKELIINETVPNRFSPKSPDKAHLNLHINSLELGDSAVYFCASSKLQYNSPLHFGNGTRLTVT.

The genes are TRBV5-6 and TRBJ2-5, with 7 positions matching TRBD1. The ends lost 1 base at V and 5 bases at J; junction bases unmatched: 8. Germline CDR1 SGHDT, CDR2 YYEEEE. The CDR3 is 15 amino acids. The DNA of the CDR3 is TGTGCCAGCAGCTTGTTGTCAGGGGGAGTTGAGACCCAGTACTTC. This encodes CASSLLSGGVETQYF. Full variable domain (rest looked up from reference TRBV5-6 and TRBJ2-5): DAGVTQSPTHLIKTRGQQVTLRCSPKSGHDTVSWYQQALGQGPQFIFQYYEEEERQRGNFPDRFSGHQFPNYSSELNVNALLLGDSALYLCASSLLSGGVETQYFGPGTRLLVL.